This TCR beta chain comes out of a study of T-cell memory formation after mild COVID-19 (dated by TCRdb to about 2021). General notes on the study: Most TCR sequence clusters were specific to one of the two donors. T-cell clones expanding and contracting after mild COVID-19 in a couple of donors were tracked by longitudinal TCRalpha and TCRbeta repertoire sequencing. Two young, previously healthy adult volunteers, one female and one male, were included in the cohort.

Overall study outcomes, separate from this receptor: Some responding clones were detected in pre-infection memory, which suggested that pre-existing cross-reactive memory T cells had joined the SARS-CoV-2 response. Balanced CD4/CD8 phenotypes were observed for clones contracting from day 15 to 85, whereas a bias towards CD4+ was observed for a second wave of clones expanding from day 15 to 37. Contracting CD4+ clones appeared mostly in the CM and EM memory subsets, whereas CD8+ clones were enriched in EMRA. The second-wave clones that peaked on day 37 were not confirmed to be SARS-CoV-2 specific. Only a couple of mild cases were covered by the study, and larger cohorts that include severe cases with pre-infection samples were considered necessary.

Regarding this clonotype: The antigen this receptor binds is unknown. No quality values exist for individual bases; no much larger clone is one base distant.

The instrument given in TCRdb is Illumina NovaSeq 6000. TCRalpha and TCRbeta cDNA libraries were constructed by 5'RACE with constant-segment primers, with sample barcodes and unique molecular identifiers being introduced. Trizol reagent was used to extract RNA from every sample. Libraries were amplified in two PCR steps, with a second sample barcode and Illumina TruSeq adapters added in the second step. Sequencing of libraries was performed on an Illumina NovaSeq with 2 x 150 bp paired-end reads. From the authors' description of their analysis: With migec v1.2.7, reads were demultiplexed and then collapsed into UMI-guided consensus sequences. Using mixcr v2.1.11, UMI consensuses were aligned to TRA and TRB V and J templates and then assembled into clonotypes. Expanded or contracted clonotypes were those called significant by both edgeR and NoisET, with noise models trained on biological replicates. For edgeR calls, the thresholds were a false discovery rate-adjusted p below 0.01 and a log2 fold-change of 1. As an exploratory analysis of dynamics, max-normalized trajectories of the 1000 most abundant clonotypes were examined by PCA with hierarchical clustering. Separately sequenced CD4+ and CD8+ repertoires were used to assign the CD4 or CD8 phenotype of responding clones. TCRdb trimmed public reads at Q25 via fastp, called clones via MiXCR and kept in-frame beta chains. Each CDR3 protein gets just one entry, which takes the most common genes and DNA from the rows behind it. The V and J calls and clone size come from TCRdb's table, not from the authors' own analysis. This sample is represented by 550,000 to 600,000 distinct CDR3 sequences; roughly 17% of them were singletons. The ten largest clones add up to 8.1% of the sample.

PBMCs were isolated by Ficoll-Paque density gradient centrifugation. From V the trimming removes 4 bases and from J it removes 3 bases, while the gene matches leave 3 bases of the junction unaccounted for. The germline V gene yields MGHRA for CDR1 and YSYEKL for CDR2. From cysteine to phenylalanine, the CDR3 is 14 amino acids long. Just the 42-base CDR3 DNA is kept, in frame starting at base 1. The receptor was isolated from an adult woman who had mild COVID-19 (a few samples of this study predate the infection). The sample titles of this study are shuffled in the database, so cell type and time point are left out; the donor was told from shared clones. Sequencing used PBMCs or a T cell subset sorted from them (not recorded which). In this chain, TRBV4-1 is recombined with TRBJ1-1; TRBD1 fits 9 bases in the junction. The sequence in DNA is TGCGCCAGCAGCCGAAACAGGGGGCACACTGAAGCTTTCTTT. Its amino acids are CASSRNRGHTEAFF.